The source of this T cell receptor beta chain is a study of T cell repertoires in cytomegalovirus infection. Study-wide context: Indications of both CMV infection and matching HLA type were provided by public TCR beta signatures.

The ends lost 3 bases at V and 7 bases at J; junction bases unmatched: 4. This CDR3 region has 14 residues. Germline V gene lookup returns CDR1 WNHNN and CDR2 SYGVQD (reference sequence). TCRdb fed the reads into MiXCR, producing one record per CDR3 protein. The sample has around 630,000 distinct CDR3 sequences, 20% to 30% seen once. This clonotype was picked up a small number of times. Sequences were obtained from CD8+ T cells from PBMCs. The chain joins TRBV10-1 to TRBJ1-4; 8 nucleotides line up with TRBD1. The sequence was obtained from a human donor in good health (CMV status not recorded). Some clones in this sample may be carry-over from other donors' samples. The CDR3: CASSESGQVEKLFF. The CDR3 bases are TGCGCCAGCAGTGAATCGGGACAGGTTGAAAAACTGTTTTTT.